A single T cell receptor (beta chain) is shown here with its context. The antigen is unknown. The read stops 3 residues short of the end of the CDR3; the missing end is completed from the germline J gene. Average input was about 1,200 ng genomic DNA for immunoSEQ TCR beta CDR3 amplification. Using immunoSEQ multiplex PCR, the repertoire was profiled, and TCRdb retains in-frame clones only, with some absent. There are about 36,000 clones in the sample, with about 1.7% held by the top ten. The CDR3 has 13 residues. The germline V gene has CDR1 LNHDA and CDR2 SQIVND (reference sequence). This sample stems from a study of T cells in women clearing cervical HPV infection. HPV was found by MY09/MY11 PCR and dot-blot genotyping. Study results and limitations: Effector/memory and HPV-specific T cells were not isolated, and association timing is unknown. Richness differences could reflect unmeasured T-cell content per sample.

The rearrangement links TRBV19 to TRBJ2-2, with 7 bases identical to TRBD1. This TCR derives from a woman aged 18 to 75 with a cervical HPV16 infection that either progressed to CIN3+ or cleared (not recorded which). The sequenced sample was blood buffy coat. The CDR3: CASAGTANEKLFF. The sequenced part of the CDR3 DNA is TGTGCCAGTGCAGGGACAGCTAATGAAAAG. The entire variable domain, with the rest obtained from reference TRBV19 and TRBJ2-2, is as follows: DGGITQSPKYLFRKEGQNVTLSCEQNLNHDAMYWYRQDPGQGLRLIYYSQIVNDFQKGDIAEGYSVSREKKESFPLTVTSAQKNPTAFYLCASAGTANEKLFFGEGSRLTVL.